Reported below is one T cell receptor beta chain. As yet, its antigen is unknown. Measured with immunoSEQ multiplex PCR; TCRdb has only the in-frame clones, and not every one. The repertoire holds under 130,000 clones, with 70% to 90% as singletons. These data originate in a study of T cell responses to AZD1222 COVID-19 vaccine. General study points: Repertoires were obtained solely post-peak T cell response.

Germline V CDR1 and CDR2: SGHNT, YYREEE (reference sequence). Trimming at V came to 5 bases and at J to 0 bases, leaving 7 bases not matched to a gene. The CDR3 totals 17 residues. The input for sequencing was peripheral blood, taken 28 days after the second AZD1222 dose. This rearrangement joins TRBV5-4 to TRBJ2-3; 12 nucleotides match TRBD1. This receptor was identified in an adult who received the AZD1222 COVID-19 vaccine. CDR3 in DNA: TGTGCCAGCAGATCGGGGACAGGGGGCCTTAGCACAGATACGCAGTATTTT. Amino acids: CASRSGTGGLSTDTQYF.